This T cell receptor beta chain stems from a study of blood T cell repertoires in COVID-19 (dated by TCRdb to 2018 to 2020). The study in broad terms: Samples covering the acute and convalescent phases of COVID-19 were provided by collaborators in the United States, Italy and Spain. A de-identified subject ID, COVID-19 status, age in years and sex were almost always included in the sample metadata. Where available, HLA class I and class II types were obtained from metadata supplied by the sample provider rather than from assay-based typing. The material from the prospective study consisted of cDNA or gDNA derived from T cells, B-cell-depleted T cells, or PBMCs. The samples were drawn from two sources: the first 160 participants of the ongoing ImmuneRACE study, and some 1,300 subjects contributed by 6 global collaborators. The repertoires were released in a freely available public database meant as a resource for research on the immune response to SARS-CoV-2. The dataset comprised deeply sampled blood TCRbeta repertoires from subjects exposed to, actively infected with, or recovered from COVID-19.

The immunoSEQ Assay, a bias-controlled multiplex PCR, was used to amplify TCRbeta CDR3 regions from genomic DNA. Per the authors' processing: Nucleated cell counts per sample were estimated from amplification of reference gene primers within the assay. To quantify the absolute abundance of each unique TCRbeta CDR3 rearrangement, sequence reads were collapsed and filtered. Productive Simpson clonality was computed per sample as the square root of Simpson's diversity index over productive rearrangements. As stored in TCRdb, this immuneACCESS dataset retains in-frame rearrangements with V and J assigned. A fraction of the clones does not appear; measured against another copy, unresolved V genes explain less than half of the discrepancy, and the remainder lacks a known reason. The DNA gave D and trimming, while V, J and clone size come from that table. A total of over 400,000 clones appear in this sample, around 86% of them only once. The ten largest clones take up 1.4% of the sample.

A remark on this clone: The specificity of this receptor is unknown. Per-base qualities were not stored, and no clone one base away is much larger.

The collaborating institutions used their own protocols to collect whole blood in K2EDTA tubes. For TCRbeta analysis, collaborators shipped samples in one of three forms: frozen whole blood, isolated PBMCs, or DNA extracted from either of those sample types. A distance of 5 bases separates the germline ends of V and J, which lose 2 bases and 3 bases respectively. The CDR3 contains 12 residues, cysteine and phenylalanine counted. The sequence is cut down to CDR3 DNA, 36 bases in frame from base 1. Summary of the overall study and its limitations: The quantity of clinical and demographic metadata differed by source and by participant and was supplied without curation.

Sequences were obtained from peripheral blood. The V gene is TRBV12-3 or TRBV12-4 and the J gene is TRBJ2-7; the D gene identity is not certain. This TCR derives from a woman aged 25 to 45 with active or convalescent COVID-19. The CDR3 sequence is CASSLSFYEQYF. The bases are TGTGCCAGCAGTTTAAGCTTCTACGAGCAGTACTTC.